The sequence of this T cell receptor beta chain was determined in a study of T cells expressing NK-cell markers (dated by TCRdb to the early 2020s). Turning to the overall study: TCR beta-chain repertoires were profiled in sorted CD3+CD56+NKG2C+, CD3+CD56+NKG2C- and CD3+CD56-NKG2C+ T-cell subsets from several donors. The libraries were sequenced on Illumina HiSeq 2000/2500, MiSeq or NextSeq, producing 2 x 150 bp reads. Seven of the eight sequenced donors were HCMV-seropositive and one was HCMV-seronegative. All eight donors whose samples were sequenced were randomly selected healthy volunteers, three of them men and five women.

Findings and caveats that apply to the study as a whole: It remained unclear whether the expanded NKG2C-expressing T cell clones were specific for HCMV antigens. In six donors, the dominant CD3+CD56+NKG2C+ clonotypes were found to rank among the top 10 CD8+ clonotypes and to make up about 1.0-8% of CD8+ T cells. Those dominant clonotypes were again the most abundant among CD3+CD56-NKG2C+ cells in a few donors, at about 25-65%.

The CDR3 contains 15 residues, cysteine and phenylalanine counted. No DNA was logged. For CDR1 and CDR2, the germline V gene lists SGHRS and YFSETQ. HCMV serostatus was determined by detecting HCMV-specific IgG in serum with a commercial ELISA kit. Peripheral blood mononuclear cells were isolated from blood by Ficoll density gradient centrifugation. Concerning this clonotype itself: This receptor's antigen is unknown.

TCRdb records Illumina HiSeq 2000 as the sequencer. 5'RACE template switching, by which a universal primer site and unique molecular identifiers were added, was used to make TCR beta cDNA libraries. cDNA synthesis was primed from the TCR beta constant segment, followed by two successive PCR amplification steps. On the study's bioinformatics: MIGEC was used to demultiplex reads and group the reads by UMI, and MiTCR was used to assemble and quantify clonotypes. To remove erroneous sequences, TCR cDNA sequences were retained only when supported by two or more reads. The tcR package was used for downstream repertoire analysis, with clonotypes matched between fractions based on CDR3 nucleotide sequence plus V segment. VDJmatch was used to annotate antigen specificity against VDJdb, with one amino acid substitution in CDR3 permitted. The reads underwent TCRdb reprocessing, giving one record for each CDR3 protein sequence and no DNA. The V and J calls, along with clone size, are taken from TCRdb and not from the paper's own processing. This sample's clone table shows approximately 15,000 distinct CDR3 sequences. Jointly, the top ten make up just under 60% of the sample.

The chain joins TRBV5-1 to TRBJ2-7. This TCR came from a man aged 18-75 years in good health. The specimen sequenced was blood T cells: a sorted CD56 or NKG2C T cell subset, CD4+ or CD8+ T cells, or bulk PBMC T cells (not recorded which). The CDR3 reads as follows: CASSLNGGMTYEQYF.